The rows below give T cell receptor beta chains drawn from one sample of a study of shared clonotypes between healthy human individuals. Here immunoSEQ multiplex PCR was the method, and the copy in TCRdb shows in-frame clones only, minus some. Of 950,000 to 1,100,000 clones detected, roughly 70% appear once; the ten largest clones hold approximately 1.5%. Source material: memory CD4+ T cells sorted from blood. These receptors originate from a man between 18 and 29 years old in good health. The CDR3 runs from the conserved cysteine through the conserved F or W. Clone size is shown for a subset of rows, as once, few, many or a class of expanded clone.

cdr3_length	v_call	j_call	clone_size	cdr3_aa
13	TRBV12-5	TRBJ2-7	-	CASGLVHGGEQYF
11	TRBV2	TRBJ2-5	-	CASNRVETQYF
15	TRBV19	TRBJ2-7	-	CASSYGGESSYEQYF
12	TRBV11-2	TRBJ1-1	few	CASSYRQGQAFF
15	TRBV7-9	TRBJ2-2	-	CASSLNEVRAGELFF
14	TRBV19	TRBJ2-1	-	CASSPDSSYNEQFF
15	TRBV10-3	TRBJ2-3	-	CAIRDGTSGGDTQYF
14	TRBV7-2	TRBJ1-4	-	CASSLRGGGEKLFF
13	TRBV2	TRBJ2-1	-	CASSVTTGTEQFF
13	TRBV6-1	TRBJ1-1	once	CASSEERNTEAFF
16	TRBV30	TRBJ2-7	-	CAWSPSHRGSWYEQYF
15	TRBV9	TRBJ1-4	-	CASSVGQGPNEKLFF
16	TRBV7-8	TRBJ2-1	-	CASSLRTSGPYNEQFF
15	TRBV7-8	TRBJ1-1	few	CASSLGGLGITEAFF
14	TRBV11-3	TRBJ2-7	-	CASSPRQGTYEQYF
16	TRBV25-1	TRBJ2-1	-	CASSELGTSGTNEQFF
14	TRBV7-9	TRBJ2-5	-	CASSATSGQETQYF
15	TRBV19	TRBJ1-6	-	CASRPRDGRNSPLHF
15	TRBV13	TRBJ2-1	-	CASIHSGDPWNEQFF
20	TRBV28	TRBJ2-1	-	CASSPPGLAGGLSSYNEQFF
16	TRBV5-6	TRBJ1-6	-	CASSSGPGRTDSPLHF
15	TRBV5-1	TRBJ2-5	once	CASSRPSGSQETQYF
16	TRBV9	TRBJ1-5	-	CASSVGAGAVGEAQHF
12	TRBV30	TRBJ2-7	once	CAWSVQGYEQYF
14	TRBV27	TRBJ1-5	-	CASRDTGEYQPQHF
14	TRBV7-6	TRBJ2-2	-	CASSSWENTGELFF
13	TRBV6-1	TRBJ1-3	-	CAVPGSAGNTIYF
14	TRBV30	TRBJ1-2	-	CAWSVRVTGAGYTF
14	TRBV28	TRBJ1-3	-	CASSSGFSGNTIYF
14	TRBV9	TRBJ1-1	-	CASSEVDTYTEAFF
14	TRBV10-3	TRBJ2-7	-	CAISGQASSYEQYF
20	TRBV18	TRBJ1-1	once	CASSPQGRAGSGGRNTEAFF
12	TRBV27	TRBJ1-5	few	CASGGRNQPQHF
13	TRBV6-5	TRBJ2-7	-	CASQRSTGHEQYF
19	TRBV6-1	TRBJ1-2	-	CASSGPLGDRGRRNYGYTF
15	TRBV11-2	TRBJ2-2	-	CASSFSRGNTGELFF
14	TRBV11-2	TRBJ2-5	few	CASSYTGPQETQYF
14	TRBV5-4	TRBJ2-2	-	CASKLAGSTGELFF
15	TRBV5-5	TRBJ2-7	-	CASSFGQSISYEQYF
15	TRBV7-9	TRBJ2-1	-	CASSLGTGVANEQFF
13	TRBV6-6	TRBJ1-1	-	CASSLSSGTEAFF
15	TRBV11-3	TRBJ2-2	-	CASSLGTSFTGELFF
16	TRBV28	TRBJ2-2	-	CASSLRLAGGTGELFF
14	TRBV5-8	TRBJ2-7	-	CASSFARFTYEQYF
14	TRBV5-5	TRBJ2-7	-	CASSKLDRDYEQYF
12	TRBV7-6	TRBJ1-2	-	CASSLEGGGYTF
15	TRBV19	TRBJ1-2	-	CASSIPNRANYGYTF
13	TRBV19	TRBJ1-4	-	CASSQGASEKLFF
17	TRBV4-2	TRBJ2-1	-	CASSQDGGGASYNEQFF
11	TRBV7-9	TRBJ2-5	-	CASSFMETQYF
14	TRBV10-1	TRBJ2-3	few	CASSRNRATDTQYF
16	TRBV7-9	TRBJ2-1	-	CASSSASGASYNEQFF
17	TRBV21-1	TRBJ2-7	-	CASSKDLTSGRTYEQYF
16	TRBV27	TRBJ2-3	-	CASSLNRASGAVTQYF
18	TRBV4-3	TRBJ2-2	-	CASSQEFGHGINTGELFF